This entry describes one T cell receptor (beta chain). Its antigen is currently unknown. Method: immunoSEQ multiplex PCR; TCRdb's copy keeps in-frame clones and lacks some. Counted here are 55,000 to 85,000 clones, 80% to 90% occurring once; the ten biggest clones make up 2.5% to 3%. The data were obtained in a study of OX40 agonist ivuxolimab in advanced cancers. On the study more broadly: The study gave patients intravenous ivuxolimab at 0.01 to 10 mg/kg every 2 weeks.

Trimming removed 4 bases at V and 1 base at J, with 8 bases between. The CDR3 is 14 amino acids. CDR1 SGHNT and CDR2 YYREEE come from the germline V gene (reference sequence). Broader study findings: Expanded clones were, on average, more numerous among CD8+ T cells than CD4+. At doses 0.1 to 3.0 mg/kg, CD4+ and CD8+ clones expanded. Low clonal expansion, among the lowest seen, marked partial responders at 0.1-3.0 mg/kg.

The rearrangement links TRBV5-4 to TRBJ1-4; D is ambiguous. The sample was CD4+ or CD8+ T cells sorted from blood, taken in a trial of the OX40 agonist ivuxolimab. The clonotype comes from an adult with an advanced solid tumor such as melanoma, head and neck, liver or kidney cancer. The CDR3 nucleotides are TGTGCCAGCAGCCCGGGAGGAACTAATGAAAAACTGTTTTTT. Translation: CASSPGGTNEKLFF.